This passage covers 15 T cell receptor beta chains from one sample sequenced in a study of cytomegalovirus exposure and HLA in healthy donors. Generated by immunoSEQ multiplex PCR, the TCRdb table keeps only in-frame clones and is missing some. Of about 180,000 clones listed, around nine tenths are singletons. Sequencing input: PBMCs. The source of these receptors is a woman aged 25 to 39 in good health and CMV-seronegative.

This clone came up a few times. With a much larger clone just one base away, this may be a read error. The chain combines TRBV6-4 with TRBJ2-3; 13 bases are shared with TRBD2. The CDR3 loop spans 15 amino acids. Germline V CDR1 and CDR2: MRHNA, SNTAGT. V gave up 2 bases and J gave up 4 bases; unmatched junction bases: 0. This CDR3 reads CASSDTSGGADTQYF. The CDR3 DNA sequence: TGTGCCAGCAGTGACACTAGCGGGGGGGCAGATACGCAGTATTTT.

This clone was observed a single time. The chain uses TRBV27 and TRBJ2-1, with 7 nucleotides matching TRBD2. The CDR3 has 14 residues. The germline V gene encodes CDR1 MNHEY and CDR2 SMNVEV (reference sequence). The junction had 5 bases not matched to a gene; V was cut back by 5 bases and J by 4 bases. The CDR3 protein is CASSLRGVYNEQFF. As DNA, the CDR3 is TGTGCCAGCAGTCTACGGGGGGTTTACAATGAGCAGTTCTTC.

V is TRBV9 and J is TRBJ2-7; TRBD2 agrees at 10 bases. This CDR3 is built from 15 residues. V shed 4 bases and J 3 bases; nucleotides not matched to a gene: 7. The germline gives CDR1 SGDLS, CDR2 YYNGEE. The CDR3 DNA reads TGTGCCAGCAGCACTGGACTAGCGGAAAACTACGAGCAGTACTTC. Its translation: CASSTGLAENYEQYF.

The J gene is TRBJ1-2, the V gene TRBV27, with a possible D match to TRBD1 (5 bases). V lost 4 bases to trimming and J lost 4 bases, with 13 bases between them. Per germline, CDR1 MNHEY and CDR2 SMNVEV (reference sequence). The CDR3 has 14 residues. CDR3 residues: CASSYRAGGYGYTF. The CDR3 DNA is TGTGCCAGCAGTTACCGAGCGGGGGGCTATGGCTACACCTTC.

The chain uses TRBV19 and TRBJ2-1; D may be TRBD2 (7 bases). CDR1 is LNHDA and CDR2 is SQIVND in the germline V gene (reference sequence). There are 14 residues in the CDR3. V lost 6 bases, J lost 6 bases, and 15 bases lay in between. The chain's CDR3 is CASSDQGGGNEQFF. CDR3 coding DNA: TGTGCCAGTAGCGACCAGGGAGGGGGCAATGAGCAGTTCTTC.

V and J are TRBV30 and TRBJ1-2; possibly TRBD1 for D (6 bases). The CDR3 consists of 14 residues. V was cut by 6 bases and J by 5 bases, with 19 bases left in between. From germline, CDR1 is GTSNPN and CDR2 SVGIG (reference sequence). CDR3 DNA: TGTGCCTGTCGACAGGACTCATTGATATATGGCTACACCTTC. This encodes CACRQDSLIYGYTF.

The chain couples TRBV7-2 to TRBJ2-3; 13 positions match TRBD2. The CDR3 has 16 residues. The germline V gene has CDR1 SGHTA and CDR2 FQGNSA. Trimming cost V 1 base and J 3 bases; bases outside gene matches: 1. The CDR3 DNA reads as TGTGCCAGCAGCTTAGGGACTAGCGGGGGAACAGATACGCAGTATTTT. It encodes CASSLGTSGGTDTQYF.

V and J are TRBV7-9 and TRBJ1-2; tentative D call: TRBD1 (6 bases). This CDR3 comprises 17 residues. Per the germline V gene, CDR1 is SEHNR and CDR2 is FQNEAQ (reference sequence). V was clipped by 2 bases and J by 8 bases, with 24 bases between them. In DNA form, the CDR3 reads TGTGCCAGCAGCTTATGGATTACAGGGTCCGTAACTATCGGCTACACCTTC. Translation gives CASSLWITGSVTIGYTF.

The V gene is TRBV7-8, the J gene TRBJ2-3; 7 bases are shared with TRBD2. The trim removed 6 bases at V and 2 bases at J, leaving 8 bases unmatched. CDR3 length: 15 residues. Germline lookup yields CDR1 SGHVS and CDR2 FQNEAQ. Written as DNA, the CDR3 is TGTGCCAGCAGATTAATCCGGGGGGACACAGATACGCAGTATTTT. It encodes CASRLIRGDTDTQYF.

This clone was seen a single time. The rearrangement joins TRBV5-1 to TRBJ2-2; TRBD2 aligns across 7 bases. The length of the CDR3 is 15 residues. The J segment lost 5 bases and the V segment lost 8 bases, leaving 12 bases of the junction unmatched. Germline loops: CDR1 SGHRS, CDR2 YFSETQ. The chain's CDR3 is CASTPRGGGTGELFF. CDR3 DNA: TGCGCCAGTACCCCGAGAGGCGGGGGAACCGGGGAGCTGTTTTTT.

V gene TRBV14 combines with J gene TRBJ2-1; no firm D call. The V gene's germline CDR1 is SGHDN and CDR2 FVKESK. This CDR3 spans 11 amino acids. The V gene lost 4 bases and the J gene lost 7 bases, with 5 bases spanning the gap. The CDR3 DNA reads TGTGCCAGCAGCCGTAGTAATGAGCAGTTCTTC. This sequence encodes CASSRSNEQFF. The complete variable domain, with remaining parts taken from reference TRBV14 and TRBJ2-1, reads EAGVTQFPSHSVIEKGQTVTLRCDPISGHDNLYWYRRVMGKEIKFLLHFVKESKQDESGMPNNRFLAERTGGTYSTLKVQPAELEDSGVYFCASSRSNEQFFGPGTRLTVL.

V and J are TRBV11-3 and TRBJ2-7; 8 nucleotides align to TRBD2. Germline trimming cut 6 bases from V and 1 base from J; bases unmatched to any gene: 11. The CDR3 length is 16 residues. CDR1 and CDR2 (germline): SGHNT, YENEEA. The CDR3 DNA follows: TGTGCCAGCAGGACAAAAAAGGGGACTAGATCCTACGAGCAGTACTTC. It codes for CASRTKKGTRSYEQYF. The full variable domain, with the rest looked up from reference TRBV11-3 and TRBJ2-7, is EAGVVQSPRYKIIEKKQPVAFWCNPISGHNTLYWYLQNLGQGPELLIRYENEEAVDDSQLPKDRFSAERLKGVDSTLKIQPAELGDSAVYLCASRTKKGTRSYEQYFGPGTRLTVT.

This clone appeared a few times. The chain combines TRBV29-1 with TRBJ1-1; 8 bases align to TRBD1. V lost 8 bases to trimming and J lost 6 bases; unmatched junction nucleotides: 5. Germline V gives CDR1 SQVTM, CDR2 ANQGSEA. This CDR3 contains 11 residues. The CDR3 DNA sequence: TGCAGCACACAGGGGGGACCTGAAGCTTTCTTT. This encodes CSTQGGPEAFF.

This clone was seen only once. The junction and the germline gene differ at one end; a read error may be behind it. As DNA, the CDR3 is TGTGCTAGCAGCCCGATAGGACTCTCAGATACGCAGTATTTT. The encoded protein is CASSPIGLSDTQYF. The gene calls are TRBV7-7 and TRBJ2-3; possible D gene TRBD2, 5 bases. The length of the CDR3 is 14 residues. In germline, CDR1 is SSHAT, CDR2 FNYEAQ (reference sequence). Together with reference TRBV7-7 and TRBJ2-3, the CDR3 gives the full variable domain: GAGVSQSPRYKVTKRGQDVTLRCDPISSHATLYWYQQALGQGPEFLTYFNYEAQPDKSGLPSDRFSAERPEGSISTLTIQRTEQRDSAMYRCASSPIGLSDTQYFGPGTRLTVL.

The chain recombines TRBV4-1 with TRBJ1-6, with 7 bases identical to TRBD1. The CDR3 totals 16 residues. Germline V lookup: CDR1 MGHRA, CDR2 YSYEKL. J lost 8 bases, V lost 1 base, and 8 bases had no gene match. CDR3 coding DNA: TGCGCCAGCAGCCAAGCGCCTACAGGGGACTATTCACCCCTCCACTTT. As protein: CASSQAPTGDYSPLHF.